This passage covers 24 T cell receptor beta chains from one sample sequenced in a study of T-cell memory formation after mild COVID-19 (dated by TCRdb to about 2021). Libraries were built with 5' RACE. TCRdb lists the instrument as Illumina NovaSeq 6000. TCRdb redid the processing of the public reads, applying fastp at Q25 and MiXCR, and retained in-frame beta chains. Records with the same CDR3 protein are collapsed into one entry carrying the most frequent genes and DNA. This sample comprises about 620,000 distinct CDR3 sequences, roughly 18% of them detected only once. Around 12% of the sample rests with the top ten. Sequencing was done on a sample of PBMCs or a T cell subset sorted from them (not recorded which). The origin of the receptors is an adult woman who had mild COVID-19 (a few samples of this study predate the infection). The sample titles of this study are shuffled in the database, so cell type and time point are left out; the donor was told from shared clones.

As for this clonotype: Compared with germline, one end of the junction differs, possibly owing to a read error. The chain links TRBV2 to TRBJ2-2; D unclear. Germline lookup yields CDR1 SNHLY and CDR2 FYNNEI. This CDR3 has 14 residues. The CDR3 region is CASREAFNTGELFF. The CDR3 DNA reads as TGTGCCAGCCGTGAGGCATTCAACACCGGGGAGCTGTTTTTT.

CDR3 loop: CASSPHRGEIGELFF. The CDR3 coding sequence is TGTGCCAGCTCACCTCACAGGGGAGAAATCGGGGAGCTGTTTTTT. The chain carries TRBV18 and TRBJ2-2; 7 bases are a match to TRBD1. Germline V gene sequence: CDR1 KGHSH, CDR2 LQKENI. J gave up 7 bases and V 3 bases, and 8 bases lay outside the gene matches. The CDR3 spans 15 residues.

The V gene is TRBV24-1, the J gene TRBJ2-3; D uncertain. Trimming shortened V by 8 bases and J by 0 bases, and 8 bases separated the two germline ends. CDR1 is KGHDR and CDR2 is SFDVKD in the germline V gene. The CDR3 has 13 residues. The CDR3 DNA follows: TGTGCCACCACCAGCGTTAGCACAGATACGCAGTATTTT. This encodes CATTSVSTDTQYF.

Only a few counts were recorded for this clonotype. The V gene is TRBV4-2, the J gene TRBJ2-5, with 10 nucleotides matching TRBD1. The junction had 2 bases not matched to a gene; V was cut back by 0 bases and J by 4 bases. Germline assignment: CDR1 LGHNA and CDR2 YNFKEQ. The CDR3 is 15 residues long. The CDR3 nucleotides read TGTGCCAGCAGCCAAGATCGGACAGGGGGAGAGACCCAGTACTTC. Translated, it gives CASSQDRTGGETQYF.

The sample holds many counts of this clonotype. This chain connects TRBV7-9 to TRBJ2-7, with D unresolved. Trimming pared 1 base from V and 5 bases from J, leaving 6 bases between. Germline lookup yields CDR1 SEHNR and CDR2 FQNEAQ (reference sequence). CDR3 size: 12 residues. Here the CDR3 DNA reads TGTGCCAGCAGCTTAGAGTTCCACGAGCAGTACTTC. Its translation: CASSLEFHEQYF.

The chain recombines TRBV7-6 with TRBJ2-1; no definite D call. Germline CDR1 and CDR2: SGHVS and FNYEAQ. V was trimmed by 6 bases and J by 6 bases, leaving 24 bases between them. This CDR3 contains 17 residues. CDR3 sequence: CASRAYTRDGLFNEQFF. In nucleotides, the CDR3 is TGTGCCAGCAGGGCTTACACTCGAGACGGCCTTTTCAATGAGCAGTTCTTC.

The chain combines TRBV21-1 with TRBJ2-5; TRBD1 was called by the table and not checked on the DNA. TRBV21-1 is marked as a pseudogene. There are 14 residues in the CDR3. This chain's CDR3 is CASSPGDREETQYF. Here the CDR3 DNA reads TGTGCCAGCAGCCCAGGGGACAGAGAAGAGACCCAGTACTTC.

This clonotype has at least ten counts. The V gene is TRBV7-8, the J gene TRBJ1-2; D call uncertain. The V gene's germline CDR1 is SGHVS and CDR2 FQNEAQ. This CDR3 is built from 14 residues. V was clipped by 1 base and J by 9 bases, with 15 bases between them. The CDR3 nucleotides read TGTGCCAGCAGCTTAGATCTGGCCACCCAAAGCTACACCTTC. Translated, it gives CASSLDLATQSYTF.

This clonotype has just a few counts. This chain links TRBV7-6 with TRBJ2-1, with a weak D call TRBD2 (5 bases). Deletions cut 2 bases from V and 8 bases from J, with 16 bases between. Germline-derived CDR1 and CDR2 are SGHVS and FNYEAQ. There are 15 residues in the CDR3. The CDR3 sequence is CASSLLLSGNDEQFF. As DNA, the CDR3 is TGTGCCAGCAGCTTACTCTTAAGCGGCAACGATGAGCAGTTCTTC.

CDR3 sequence (DNA): TGTGCCAGCAGTCCCACTAGCGGGGTCCCCTACGAGCAGTACTTC. Its translation is CASSPTSGVPYEQYF. The chain recombines TRBV12-3 or TRBV12-4 with TRBJ2-7, with TRBD2 matching 10 bases. The length of the CDR3 is 15 residues. V shed 5 bases and J 2 bases; nucleotides not matched to a gene: 6.

The chain combines TRBV7-2 with TRBJ1-1; D is unclear. The V end lost 2 bases, the J end lost 0 bases, and 13 bases lay between the germline ends. Germline V gives CDR1 SGHTA, CDR2 FQGNSA. The CDR3 contains 16 residues. For the CDR3, the DNA is TGTGCCAGCAGCTTAACGCAAACAGTGATGAACACTGAAGCTTTCTTT. The encoded protein is CASSLTQTVMNTEAFF.

This clonotype came up a few times. The CDR3 reads CASSYGAGGRIEQFF. The CDR3 DNA sequence: TGTGCCAGCAGTTACGGGGCAGGGGGGCGGATCGAGCAGTTCTTC. The chain carries TRBV6-2 or TRBV6-3 and TRBJ2-1, with D perhaps TRBD1 (7 bases). Trimming left V 2 bases short and J 10 bases short, with 18 bases between. There are 15 residues in the CDR3. Per the germline V gene, CDR1 is MNHEY and CDR2 is SVGEGT.

This chain links TRBV5-6 with TRBJ1-5, with TRBD1 as a possible D gene (6 bases). The length of the CDR3 is 14 residues. Deletions cut 2 bases from V and 3 bases from J, with 9 bases between. Per the germline V gene, CDR1 is SGHDT and CDR2 is YYEEEE. CDR3 amino acids: CASSFRQVNQPQHF. In nucleotides, the CDR3 is TGTGCCAGCAGCTTTAGACAGGTCAATCAGCCCCAGCATTTT.

CDR3 bases: TGCAGTGCTAGAGATCAGCTAGTAGTAGGTGACAATGAGCAGTTCTTC. The encoded protein is CSARDQLVVGDNEQFF. The genes are TRBV20-1 and TRBJ2-1; D not certain. CDR1 is DFQATT, CDR2 SNEGSKA, per germline (reference sequence). This CDR3 contains 16 residues. V was shortened by 0 bases and J by 5 bases, with 17 bases between the two germline ends.

The gene calls are TRBV29-1 and TRBJ1-2; tentative D call: TRBD1 (6 bases). The V and J ends lost 6 bases and 4 bases respectively, with 12 bases between them. The CDR3 is 12 amino acids. The germline CDR1 and CDR2 sequences are SQVTM and ANQGSEA. CDR3 nucleotides: TGCAGCGTGGGGGACATTTTCTATGGCTACACCTTC. Translating it yields CSVGDIFYGYTF.

V is TRBV5-1 and J is TRBJ1-1; D uncertain. The CDR3 totals 14 residues. CDR1 and CDR2 (germline): SGHRS, YFSETQ. Between the trimmed V and J ends, which lost 4 bases and 0 bases, there was a span of 10 bases. This chain's CDR3 is CASSISDMNTEAFF. The CDR3 DNA reads TGCGCCAGCAGCATCTCAGACATGAACACTGAAGCTTTCTTT.

The rearrangement links TRBV9 to TRBJ1-3, with D unresolved. The ends were cut back, 3 bases at V and 0 bases at J, with 10 bases in the middle. In germline, CDR1 is SGDLS, CDR2 YYNGEE. The CDR3 has 15 amino acids. For the CDR3, the DNA is TGTGCCAGCAGCGAGGGAGTCAGCTCTGGAAACACCATATATTTT. It is translated as CASSEGVSSGNTIYF.

This clonotype was seen a handful of times. This chain connects TRBV11-2 to TRBJ2-7, with TRBD2 as a possible D gene (6 bases). From germline, CDR1 is SGHAT and CDR2 FQNNGV. Trimming cost V 5 bases and J 0 bases, with 17 bases left between them. There are 16 residues in the CDR3. This CDR3 is CASSPGTGELSYEQYF. CDR3 DNA: TGTGCCAGCAGCCCGGGAACGGGGGAGCTCTCCTACGAGCAGTACTTC.

This clonotype has a handful of counts. The genes are TRBV11-1 and TRBJ2-1; 10 nucleotides align to TRBD2. V shed 5 bases and J 8 bases; nucleotides not matched to a gene: 9. CDR1 is SGHAT and CDR2 is FQDESV in the germline V gene (reference sequence). The CDR3 is 15 amino acids. The CDR3 here is CASSPRSGRVDEQFF. The CDR3, as DNA: TGTGCCAGCAGCCCGAGAAGCGGGAGGGTCGATGAGCAGTTCTTC.

The chain recombines TRBV27 with TRBJ2-1; TRBD2 agrees at 9 bases. CDR1 MNHEY and CDR2 SMNVEV come from the germline V gene (reference sequence). The CDR3 contains 15 residues. With V trimmed by 8 bases and J by 2 bases, 7 bases remained unmatched. The CDR3 bases are TGTGCCAGCTCCAAAGCGGGAGGCCCCTACAATGAGCAGTTCTTC. Translated, it gives CASSKAGGPYNEQFF.

This chain links TRBV7-8 with TRBJ2-7, with D possibly called TRBD1 or TRBD2 (6 bases each). Germline CDR1 reads SGHVS; CDR2 reads FQNEAQ. V lost 2 bases to trimming and J lost 2 bases, with 16 bases between them. The length of the CDR3 is 16 residues. The CDR3 DNA sequence: TGTGCCAGCAGCTTAATGAGGGGGGCTGGTACCTACGAGCAGTACTTC. This codes for CASSLMRGAGTYEQYF.

The table lists this clonotype with a few counts. V and J are TRBV29-1 and TRBJ2-7; 7 bases fit TRBD1. V trimming: 4 bases; J trimming: 4 bases; junction bases outside the gene matches: 4. The CDR3 is 12 residues long. CDR1 and CDR2 (germline): SQVTM, ANQGSEA. The chain's CDR3 is CSVGDREYEQYF. The DNA for the CDR3 is TGCAGCGTTGGAGACAGGGAGTACGAGCAGTACTTC.

This clonotype was counted many times. The chain recombines TRBV5-1 with TRBJ1-1; maybe TRBD1 (5 bases). The CDR3 has 14 amino acids. The germline CDR1 and CDR2 sequences are SGHRS and YFSETQ. The V end lost 0 bases, the J end lost 1 base, and 7 bases lay between the germline ends. The CDR3 here is CASSLGQPNTEAFF. DNA for the CDR3: TGCGCCAGCAGCTTGGGACAGCCGAACACTGAAGCTTTCTTT.

This clonotype appeared a few times. The genes are TRBV6-1 and TRBJ1-4, with D unclear. The CDR3 is made up of 15 amino acids. The ends were cut back, 7 bases at V and 7 bases at J, with 19 bases in the middle. The germline CDR1 and CDR2 sequences are MNHNS and SASEGT. CDR3 loop: CASTEFPTVGEKLFF. The CDR3 DNA reads TGTGCCAGCACCGAATTTCCCACGGTTGGTGAAAAACTGTTTTTT.